The 19 T cell receptor beta chains below all came from one sample that was sequenced in a study of cytomegalovirus exposure and HLA in healthy donors. It was with 60 Vbeta and 13 Jbeta primers that the PCR ran. Using immunoSEQ multiplex PCR, the repertoire was profiled, and TCRdb retains in-frame clones only, with some absent. The sample includes under 55,000 clones, roughly 73% seen only once; the top ten take about 3.1%. The sequenced sample consisted of PBMCs. All receptors come from a man aged 18 to 35 in good health and CMV-seronegative.

V gene TRBV4-1 combines with J gene TRBJ2-1; possibly TRBD1 for D (5 bases). Germline CDR1 reads MGHRA; CDR2 reads YSYEKL. V was trimmed by 4 bases and J by 8 bases, leaving 9 bases between them. CDR3 length: 12 amino acids. The DNA for the CDR3 is TGCGCCAGCAGCCCGACAGTGGATGAGCAGTTCTTC. Its translation is CASSPTVDEQFF.

V and J are TRBV6-6 and TRBJ2-2, with a tentative D call TRBD1 (6 bases). Germline loops: CDR1 MNHNY, CDR2 SVGAGI (reference sequence). This CDR3 contains 15 residues. V shed 0 bases and J shed 7 bases, with 12 bases lying between them. The CDR3 DNA reads TGTGCCAGCAGTTACTCGGGCCAGGGGATCGGGGAGCTGTTTTTT. Protein sequence: CASSYSGQGIGELFF.

This clone appeared once. The chain carries TRBV10-3 and TRBJ1-2; D unresolved. Trimming removed 4 bases from V and 2 bases from J, with 14 bases in between. CDR3 length: 15 amino acids. Germline loops: CDR1 ENHRY, CDR2 SYGVKD. For the CDR3, the DNA is TGTGCCATCAGTGGACGGGCGAGGGAGAACTATGGCTACACCTTC. Residues: CAISGRARENYGYTF.

This chain joins TRBV4-3 and TRBJ2-7; D is ambiguous. The CDR3 spans 13 residues. CDR1 is LGHNA and CDR2 is YSLEER in the germline V gene. V was cut by 1 base and J by 7 bases, with 11 bases left in between. The CDR3 loop reads CASSQARLTEQYF. CDR3 bases: TGCGCCAGCAGCCAAGCCCGCCTGACAGAGCAGTACTTC.

The chain recombines TRBV25-1 with TRBJ1-2, with 8 bases fitting TRBD1. Per germline, CDR1 MGHDK and CDR2 SYGVNS. CDR3 length: 14 amino acids. V lost 3 bases and J lost 6; bases outside the gene matches: 6. CDR3 region: CASSDRAGGDGYTF. CDR3 sequence (DNA): TGTGCCAGCAGTGATCGTGCAGGGGGCGATGGCTACACCTTC.

The chain links TRBV6-1 to TRBJ2-3; D is possibly TRBD1 (6 bases). Germline loops: CDR1 MNHNS, CDR2 SASEGT. V lost 8 bases, J lost 2 bases, and 14 bases lay in between. The length of the CDR3 is 14 residues. The CDR3 here is CASLRQGNTDTQYF. The CDR3, as DNA: TGTGCCAGCCTAAGGCAGGGGAACACAGATACGCAGTATTTT.

The V gene is TRBV7-6, the J gene TRBJ2-7, with TRBD1 identical over 7 bases. J lost 2 bases, V lost 5 bases, and 15 bases had no gene match. Looked up from germline, CDR1 is SGHVS and CDR2 is FNYEAQ. The CDR3 is 17 amino acids. The CDR3 DNA reads as TGTGCCAGCAGCCTAACAACCCCGGGACAGCTACCCTACGAGCAGTACTTC. Protein product: CASSLTTPGQLPYEQYF.

This chain connects TRBV5-1 to TRBJ2-7, with TRBD1 matching 7 bases. Trimming removed 4 bases from V and 6 bases from J; junction bases left unmatched: 7. The CDR3 contains 13 residues. Germline V gives CDR1 SGHRS, CDR2 YFSETQ. DNA for the CDR3: TGCGCCAGCAGCCCCGAGGGGGCTCGCGAGCAGTACTTC. This codes for CASSPEGAREQYF.

The rearrangement uses TRBV29-1 and TRBJ2-1; 10 bases are shared with TRBD2. The CDR3 runs to 14 residues. V gave up 6 bases and J gave up 6 bases; unmatched junction bases: 8. Germline V gene sequence: CDR1 SQVTM, CDR2 ANQGSEA. The CDR3: CSVPTSGALNEQFF. The CDR3 nucleotides are TGCAGCGTCCCCACTAGCGGGGCTCTCAATGAGCAGTTCTTC.

The chain links TRBV28 to TRBJ1-5; the match to TRBD1 covers 7 bases. Germline CDR1 reads MDHEN; CDR2 reads SYDVKM. The CDR3 extends over 15 amino acids. J was trimmed by 0 bases and V by 6 bases; bases with no gene match: 5. As DNA, the CDR3 is TGTGCCAGCAGACAAACAGGGGTTAGCAATCAGCCCCAGCATTTT. Encoded protein: CASRQTGVSNQPQHF.

V usage is TRBV29-1 and J usage is TRBJ1-2; the match to TRBD1 covers 8 bases. The V gene's germline CDR1 is SQVTM and CDR2 ANQGSEA. After removal of 0 bases from V and 6 bases from J, the junction contained 6 bases not matched to a gene. The length of the CDR3 is 14 residues. CDR3: CSVEDLSGGDGYTF. CDR3 sequence (DNA): TGCAGCGTTGAAGATCTTTCAGGGGGCGATGGCTACACCTTC.

This clone was seen once. The V gene is TRBV28, the J gene TRBJ2-1, with 8 bases fitting TRBD2. CDR3 size: 15 residues. V shed 6 bases, J shed 4 bases, and the junction held 8 bases outside the gene matches. Germline V lookup: CDR1 MDHEN, CDR2 SYDVKM. In nucleotides, the CDR3 is TGTGCCAGCAGCAAACTTAGCGGGATTTACAATGAGCAGTTCTTC. This codes for CASSKLSGIYNEQFF.

The chain recombines TRBV7-6 with TRBJ2-1, with TRBD2 matching 7 bases. The CDR3 contains 14 residues. The germline gives CDR1 SGHVS, CDR2 FNYEAQ. V dropped 5 bases and J dropped 4; count of bases not matched to a gene: 5. The CDR3: CASSGLAEYNEQFF. In DNA, the CDR3 is TGTGCCAGCAGCGGGCTAGCGGAGTACAATGAGCAGTTCTTC.

The rearrangement joins TRBV25-1 to TRBJ2-7, with D perhaps matching TRBD2 (6 bases). Between the trimmed V and J ends, which lost 1 base and 5 bases, there was a span of 9 bases. CDR3 length equals 13 residues. Germline V gene sequence: CDR1 MGHDK, CDR2 SYGVNS. The CDR3 DNA reads as TGTGCCAGCAGTGAATCGGGGGTCCACGAGCAGTACTTC. Its protein product is CASSESGVHEQYF.

Turning to this clone: One end of the junction does not line up with germline, which may come from a read error. The sample has other DNA sequences that encode this CDR3 too. The chain uses TRBV30 and TRBJ2-5; D is uncertain. Germline lookup yields CDR1 GTSNPN and CDR2 SVGIG (reference sequence). CDR3 length: 12 amino acids. CDR3 amino acids: CAWTQVKETQYF. The CDR3 bases are TGCGCCTGGACCCAGGTGAAAGAGACCCAGTACTTC.

The V call is TRBV10-3, the J call TRBJ1-2; 7 bases line up with TRBD1. Per germline, CDR1 ENHRY and CDR2 SYGVKD. Unmatched junction bases numbered 8, after V lost 0 bases and J lost 7 bases. This CDR3 has 15 residues. The CDR3 DNA reads as TGTGCCATCAGTGAGTCAGGGACATCAGGGGGTGGCTACACCTTC. This encodes CAISESGTSGGGYTF.

This clone appeared a single time. The V and J genes are TRBV6-5 and TRBJ1-5; 10 bases fit TRBD1. This CDR3 is 15 amino acids long. CDR1 and CDR2 (germline): MNHEY, SVGAGI. V trimming: 6 bases; J trimming: 7 bases; junction bases outside the gene matches: 9. The CDR3 nucleotides read TGTGCCAGCAGCCCGGGACAGGGGATAGGACAGCCCCAGCATTTT. As protein: CASSPGQGIGQPQHF.

The chain links TRBV29-1 to TRBJ2-2; D is perhaps TRBD1 (6 bases). The CDR3 length is 14 residues. Germline CDR1 SQVTM, CDR2 ANQGSEA. The V gene lost 5 bases and the J gene lost 5 bases, with 15 bases spanning the gap. CDR3 nucleotides: TGCAGCGTTTCTAGTCAACAGGGAACCGGGGAGCTGTTTTTT. The encoded protein is CSVSSQQGTGELFF.

The count of this clone is one. The chain links TRBV29-1 to TRBJ1-5; tentative D call: TRBD1 (5 bases). In germline, CDR1 is SQVTM, CDR2 ANQGSEA. The germline V and J ends were trimmed by 4 bases and 3 bases, with 7 bases remaining between them. The CDR3 has 12 residues. In DNA form, the CDR3 reads TGCAGCGTTGCAGGGCACAATCAGCCCCAGCATTTT. This encodes CSVAGHNQPQHF.